Listed below are T cell receptor beta chains from one sample, sequenced in a study of blood T cell repertoires in COVID-19. The repertoire was sequenced with immunoSEQ multiplex PCR; TCRdb's copy has only in-frame clones and lacks some. The sample lists approximately 130,000 clones; roughly four fifths were seen once. Sequencing was carried out using peripheral blood. All receptors derive from a human donor in a cohort sampled during active COVID-19. Each CDR3 is given with its conserved first and last residue. Rows may omit the clone size; those that give it use once, few, many or a size class.

J gene | clone size | V gene | CDR3 protein
TRBJ1-1 | . | TRBV5-5 | CASSLVMAWNTEAFF
TRBJ1-3 | . | TRBV10-3 | CAISLGTVSGNTIYF
TRBJ2-6 | . | TRBV3-1/TRBV3-2 | CASSHWTAASSGANVLTF
TRBJ1-3 | . | TRBV2 | CASRGQVISGNTIYF
TRBJ2-7 | . | TRBV27 | CASSHGTGELVLEQYF
TRBJ2-1 | . | TRBV9 | CASSAPLAGGYNEQFF
TRBJ2-3 | . | TRBV6-6 | CASSYSDRALTQYF
TRBJ2-7 | . | TRBV6-5 | CASSRDRDSSYEQYF
TRBJ2-7 | . | TRBV2 | CATSRGNTYEQYF
TRBJ2-7 | . | TRBV4-1 | CASSQTLGTGPSYEQYF
TRBJ1-1 | . | TRBV13 | CASSRGGFNTEAFF
TRBJ1-2 | once | TRBV25-1 | CASTDSPFRGYTF
TRBJ2-1 | . | TRBV10-3 | CAIRDGKVGGGRNEQFF
TRBJ2-1 | few | TRBV2 | CASSLGGGMNEQFF
TRBJ2-1 | . | TRBV10-1 | CASSATGAVNEQFF
TRBJ1-5 | . | TRBV6-5 | CASSAGRGDQPQHF
TRBJ2-7 | . | TRBV15 | CATSRVSQGVGEQYF
TRBJ1-2 | . | TRBV3-1/TRBV3-2 | CASSPAAVQGHGYTF
TRBJ2-7 | . | TRBV5-1 | CASSLQGDEQYF
TRBJ2-7 | . | TRBV21-1 | CASSMRGPHYEQYF
TRBJ2-3 | once | TRBV5-1 | CASSFDTSTDTQYF
TRBJ1-1 | once | TRBV19 | CASSIWGGSEAFF
TRBJ2-2 | few | TRBV19 | CATKETVNTGELFF
TRBJ1-2 | . | TRBV9 | CASSGQGASSHGYTF
TRBJ2-1 | . | TRBV9 | CASSTQMGGTYNEQFF